What follows is one T cell receptor beta chain and its context. The data belong to a study of shared clonotypes between healthy human individuals. The germline V gene has CDR1 MGHRA and CDR2 YSYEKL. Trimming at V came to 4 bases and at J to 12 bases, leaving 6 bases not matched to a gene. The CDR3 extends over 12 amino acids. Using immunoSEQ multiplex PCR, the repertoire was profiled, and TCRdb retains in-frame clones only, with some absent. The sample contains roughly 490,000 clones, around 79% of which appear only once. This receptor was taken from a woman in her forties in good health. Some clones in this sample may be carry-over from other donors' samples. The sample comprised PBMCs. The chain recombines TRBV4-1 with TRBJ2-1; 7 nucleotides agree with TRBD1. Here the CDR3 reads CASSLPGGGQFF. In DNA form, the CDR3 reads TGCGCCAGCAGCCTACCAGGGGGTGGGCAGTTCTTC.